The sequence of this T cell receptor beta chain was determined in a study of blood T cell repertoires in COVID-19 (TCRdb year 2020). Describing the broader study: Collaborator samples came from the United States, Italy and Spain and covered acute and convalescent phases of COVID-19. The prospective study material was composed of cDNA or gDNA derived from T cells, B-cell-depleted T cells, or PBMCs. The dataset comprised deeply sampled blood TCRbeta repertoires from subjects exposed to, actively infected with, or recovered from COVID-19. The repertoires were made available in a free public database intended to serve as a resource for research on the immune response to SARS-CoV-2. Nearly every sample came with metadata listing a de-identified subject ID, COVID-19 status, age in years and sex. Where available, HLA class I and class II types were taken from metadata supplied by the sample provider and were not determined by assay-based typing. The samples were drawn from two sources: the first 160 participants of the ongoing ImmuneRACE study, and over 950 subjects contributed by 6 global collaborators.

To note about this clone: This receptor's antigen is unknown. No base quality values were provided; no much bigger clone lies one nucleotide off.

TCRbeta CDR3 regions were amplified from genomic DNA by means of the immunoSEQ Assay, a bias-controlled multiplex PCR. The source study handled its data this way. Nucleated cell counts per sample were estimated from amplification of reference gene primers within the assay. To quantify the absolute abundance of each unique TCRbeta CDR3 rearrangement, sequence reads were collapsed and filtered. Productive Simpson clonality was computed per sample as the square root of Simpson's diversity index over productive rearrangements. The source is immuneACCESS, and TCRdb retained only in-frame sequences with V and J called. Part of the clones is not carried over; for the studies checked, unresolved V genes explain less than half of this, and the remainder is unexplained. Clone size and the V and J calls come from that table; the DNA yielded D and trimming. The sample table contains some 29,000 clones; only one count was recorded for approximately 80% of them. The top ten constitute 35% to 55% of the sample.

Broader findings and caveats from the paper: How much clinical and demographic metadata was included differed by source and by participant, and the metadata was provided uncurated.

Each collaborating institution followed its own protocols to collect whole blood in K2EDTA tubes. Collaborator samples were shipped for TCRbeta analysis as frozen whole blood, isolated PBMCs, or DNA extracted from either sample type. Spanning cysteine to phenylalanine, the CDR3 consists of 15 amino acids. Of all the DNA, just the CDR3 is kept, 45 bases in frame from base 1. Clipping removes 2 bases from V and 1 base from J, with 1 as the unmatched junction base count. From the germline V gene (reference sequence), CDR1 is PRHDT and CDR2 is FYEKMQ. Input material: peripheral blood. Recombination connected TRBV13 to TRBJ2-3, with 9 central nucleotides matching TRBD1. The clonotype comes from a woman in her 70s with acute or convalescent COVID-19. DNA sequence: TGTGCCAGCAGCTTATGGACAGGGGGCACAGATACGCAGTATTTT. This encodes CASSLWTGGTDTQYF.